These 23 T cell receptor beta chains originate from one sample sequenced in a study of cytomegalovirus exposure and HLA in healthy donors. The primer mix had 60 Vbeta and 13 Jbeta primers. TCRdb's table, derived via immunoSEQ multiplex PCR, lists solely in-frame clones and lacks some. The sample holds about 160,000 clones, about four fifths seen once. The sequenced sample consisted of PBMCs. The receptors come from a male donor in good health and CMV-seropositive.

The V gene is TRBV29-1, the J gene TRBJ2-5; 7 bases are a match to TRBD1. Unmatched junction bases numbered 8, after V lost 7 bases and J lost 0 bases. Germline V gene data show CDR1 as SQVTM and CDR2 as ANQGSEA. The CDR3 runs to 14 residues. The CDR3 region is CSALQGTDQETQYF. CDR3 coding DNA: TGCAGCGCCCTTCAAGGGACAGACCAAGAGACCCAGTACTTC. Complete variable domain (other parts from reference TRBV29-1 and TRBJ2-5): SAVISQKPSRDICQRGTSLTIQCQVDSQVTMMFWYRQQPGQSLTLIATANQGSEATYESGFVIDKFPISRPNLTFSTLTVSNMSPEDSSIYLCSALQGTDQETQYFGPGTRLLVL.

This chain uses TRBV9 with TRBJ2-3, with D maybe TRBD2 (7 bases). V was pared by 0 bases and J by 4 bases, with 12 bases between. Germline lookup yields CDR1 SGDLS and CDR2 YYNGEE. The CDR3 length is 15 residues. Written as DNA, the CDR3 is TGTGCCAGCAGCGTAGTGGGGGGGCGTGCAGATACGCAGTATTTT. Translation gives CASSVVGGRADTQYF.

The J gene is TRBJ1-3, the V gene TRBV18; no reliable D call. Trimming took off 6 bases at V and 0 bases at J, with 12 bases between the two ends. The CDR3 spans 15 residues. Per germline, CDR1 KGHSH and CDR2 LQKENI. CDR3 sequence reads: CASSRGSASGNTIYF. Here the CDR3 DNA reads TGTGCCAGCTCCCGGGGTAGCGCCTCTGGAAACACCATATATTTT.

The rearrangement uses TRBV9 and TRBJ1-5; a possible D gene is TRBD1 (5 bases). V was clipped by 0 bases and J by 3 bases, with 7 bases between them. The germline CDR1 and CDR2 sequences are SGDLS and YYNGEE. The CDR3 totals 14 residues. The CDR3, as DNA: TGTGCCAGCAGCGTAGGGGGCTTCAATCAGCCCCAGCATTTT. Its protein product is CASSVGGFNQPQHF.

The rearrangement links TRBV6-6 to TRBJ1-5, with D possibly being TRBD1 (5 bases). Per germline, CDR1 MNHNY and CDR2 SVGAGI (reference sequence). V was shortened by 6 bases and J by 2 bases, with 11 bases between the two germline ends. This CDR3 is 14 amino acids long. The CDR3 is CASSHDRRNQPQHF. The CDR3 nucleotides are TGTGCCAGCAGCCACGACAGACGCAATCAGCCCCAGCATTTT.

This clone has a handful of counts. J is TRBJ1-5 and V is TRBV5-1, with a weak D call TRBD1 (5 bases). Germline V lookup: CDR1 SGHRS, CDR2 YFSETQ. Between the trimmed V and J ends, which lost 0 bases and 2 bases, there was a span of 9 bases. There are 15 residues in the CDR3. The CDR3 is CASSLDGGGNQPQHF. The CDR3 nucleotides read TGCGCCAGCAGCTTGGATGGGGGGGGCAATCAGCCCCAGCATTTT.

The chain couples TRBV11-3 to TRBJ2-7; a weak D match, TRBD1 (5 bases). This CDR3 is built from 13 residues. V lost 4 bases to trimming and J lost 5 bases, with 12 bases between them. Germline V CDR1 and CDR2: SGHNT, YENEEA. Here the CDR3 DNA reads TGTGCCAGCAGCTCTGACAGCTCAAACGAGCAGTACTTC. Protein: CASSSDSSNEQYF.

This clone was detected only a few times. The CDR3 here is CASSQETGGQQPQHF. CDR3 bases: TGCGCCAGCAGCCAGGAGACAGGGGGTCAACAGCCCCAGCATTTT. The J gene is TRBJ1-5, the V gene TRBV4-1; TRBD1 agrees at 9 bases. The CDR3 is made up of 15 amino acids. Germline lookup yields CDR1 MGHRA and CDR2 YSYEKL. Trimming took 3 bases from V and 7 from J; bases not matched to a gene: 7.

CDR3 sequence: CASSPGTTTGELFF. The CDR3 region has the DNA TGTGCCAGCAGTCCCGGGACAACCACCGGGGAGCTGTTTTTT. The chain combines TRBV4-2 with TRBJ2-2, with a weak D call TRBD1 (6 bases). Between the trimmed V and J ends, which lost 6 bases and 4 bases, there was a span of 12 bases. The CDR3 is 14 amino acids. The V gene's germline CDR1 is LGHNA and CDR2 YNFKEQ.

The chain combines TRBV5-1 with TRBJ2-5; possible D gene TRBD2, 7 bases. V lost 7 bases and J lost 4, with 17 bases in between. Germline V gives CDR1 SGHRS, CDR2 YFSETQ. CDR3 length: 14 amino acids. The CDR3 region is CASGPQGGGETQYF. DNA for the CDR3: TGCGCCAGCGGACCCCAGGGAGGGGGAGAGACCCAGTACTTC.

The chain is built from TRBV7-6 and TRBJ2-3; the D gene is possibly TRBD1 (5 bases). Deletions cut 5 bases from V and 3 bases from J, with 15 bases between. The CDR3 spans 15 residues. Germline CDR1 reads SGHVS; CDR2 reads FNYEAQ. The CDR3 region is CASSRRGGPTDTQYF. The CDR3 region has the DNA TGTGCCAGCAGCCGAAGGGGTGGCCCTACAGATACGCAGTATTTT.

The gene calls are TRBV5-1 and TRBJ2-1, with 7 bases aligning to TRBD2. The J segment lost 7 bases and the V segment lost 0 bases, leaving 4 bases of the junction unmatched. CDR1 and CDR2 (germline): SGHRS, YFSETQ. This CDR3 is built from 14 residues. This CDR3 is CASSLVGGSNEQFF. The CDR3 bases are TGCGCCAGCAGCTTGGTGGGAGGGTCTAATGAGCAGTTCTTC. Full variable domain (missing parts from reference TRBV5-1 and TRBJ2-1): KAGVTQTPRYLIKTRGQQVTLSCSPISGHRSVSWYQQTPGQGLQFLFEYFSETQRNKGNFPGRFSGRQFSNSRSEMNVSTLELGDSALYLCASSLVGGSNEQFFGPGTRLTVL.

The rearrangement joins TRBV9 to TRBJ2-5; 11 bases align to TRBD2. The germline V gene has CDR1 SGDLS and CDR2 YYNGEE. V gave up 0 bases and J gave up 2 bases; unmatched junction bases: 9. CDR3 size: 18 residues. CDR3 DNA sequence: TGTGCCAGCAGCGTAGGAACTAGCGGGGGACCCCCACAAGAGACCCAGTACTTC. This gives the protein CASSVGTSGGPPQETQYF.

The rearrangement links TRBV28 to TRBJ2-7; D may be TRBD2 (6 bases). The CDR3 runs to 16 residues. Germline CDR1 and CDR2: MDHEN and SYDVKM. V was trimmed by 3 bases and J by 0 bases, leaving 15 bases between them. Here the CDR3 DNA reads TGTGCCAGCAGTTTTTCGGCGGGACTCCGCTCCTACGAGCAGTACTTC. It codes for CASSFSAGLRSYEQYF.

The genes are TRBV9 and TRBJ1-1; TRBD1 agrees at 8 bases. This CDR3 comprises 14 residues. After removal of 4 bases from V and 10 bases from J, the junction contained 12 bases not matched to a gene. CDR1 and CDR2 (germline): SGDLS, YYNGEE. The CDR3 protein is CASSPSGGGVGAFF. DNA for the CDR3: TGTGCCAGCAGCCCTTCAGGGGGCGGCGTTGGAGCTTTCTTT.

This chain links TRBV11-2 with TRBJ2-3; 12 nucleotides agree with TRBD2. Germline CDR1 SGHAT, CDR2 FQNNGV. V gave up 2 bases and J gave up 2 bases; unmatched junction bases: 8. This CDR3 region has 18 residues. This CDR3 reads CASSLRLAGAYATDTQYF. CDR3 nucleotides: TGTGCCAGCAGCTTAAGACTAGCGGGGGCCTATGCCACAGATACGCAGTATTTT.

The V call is TRBV27, the J call TRBJ2-1; 11 nucleotides line up with TRBD2. The V segment lost 6 bases and the J segment 5 bases; nucleotides outside the gene matches: 9. Germline CDR1 reads MNHEY; CDR2 reads SMNVEV (reference sequence). This CDR3 is built from 16 residues. Written as DNA, the CDR3 is TGTGCCAGCAGGACCTTAGCGGGGGGGCCCCACAATGAGCAGTTCTTC. Translating it yields CASRTLAGGPHNEQFF.

This clone occurred once. The CDR3 DNA follows: TGTGCCTGGAGTGTGAGCAGCGGTCGGGGCTACACCTTC. Translating it yields CAWSVSSGRGYTF. The genes are TRBV30 and TRBJ1-2, with D uncertain. This CDR3 has 13 residues. The ends were cut back, 0 bases at V and 8 bases at J, with 13 bases in the middle. CDR1 is GTSNPN, CDR2 SVGIG, per germline (reference sequence).

The chain employs TRBV7-2 and TRBJ2-3; 16 nucleotides match TRBD2. The germline gives CDR1 SGHTA, CDR2 FQGNSA. The CDR3 is 16 residues long. V gave up 5 bases and J gave up 6 bases; unmatched junction bases: 5. CDR3 residues: CASSKGLAGGLDTQYF. The CDR3 DNA reads TGTGCCAGCAGCAAGGGACTAGCGGGGGGGCTGGATACGCAGTATTTT. The full variable domain, rest sourced from reference TRBV7-2 and TRBJ2-3, is GAGVSQSPSNKVTEKGKDVELRCDPISGHTALYWYRQSLGQGLEFLIYFQGNSAPDKSGLPSDRFSAERTGGSVSTLTIQRTQQEDSAVYLCASSKGLAGGLDTQYFGPGTRLTVL.

This clone was seen a few times. V and J are TRBV5-1 and TRBJ2-3, with 15 bases lining up with TRBD2. Germline CDR1 and CDR2: SGHRS and YFSETQ. The CDR3 extends over 18 amino acids. J gave up 8 bases and V 4 bases, and 14 bases lay outside the gene matches. The CDR3 DNA sequence: TGCGCCAGCAGCCTAGGGACTAGCGGGGGGACCCGCGGAGGTACGCAGTATTTT. Translating gives CASSLGTSGGTRGGTQYF.

J is TRBJ2-7 and V is TRBV7-2; TRBD2 is a possible D gene (5 bases). This CDR3 region has 14 residues. V shed 5 bases and J shed 0 bases, with 11 bases lying between them. CDR1 and CDR2 from the germline V gene are SGHTA and FQGNSA. CDR3 coding DNA: TGTGCCAGCAGCCGAGCGAGGGTCTCCTACGAGCAGTACTTC. This codes for CASSRARVSYEQYF.

This clone came up once. The rearrangement uses TRBV5-1 and TRBJ1-1; 11 nucleotides line up with TRBD1. The junction had 5 bases not matched to a gene; V was cut back by 4 bases and J by 0 bases. Germline-derived CDR1 and CDR2 are SGHRS and YFSETQ. This CDR3 has 16 amino acids. The CDR3 DNA follows: TGCGCCAGCAGCAACCGGGACAGGGGGATGAACACTGAAGCTTTCTTT. It encodes CASSNRDRGMNTEAFF.

This clone was recorded once. The rearrangement links TRBV18 to TRBJ2-3; possibly TRBD1 for D (5 bases). Germline values: CDR1 KGHSH, CDR2 LQKENI. The CDR3 consists of 16 residues. V lost 4 bases and J lost 4, with 18 bases in between. CDR3 sequence reads: CASSLTDSRGPDTQYF. CDR3 coding DNA: TGTGCCAGCTCACTAACCGACAGTAGAGGCCCAGATACGCAGTATTTT.